This TCR beta chain derives from a study of technical replicates of blood from four donors. The CDR3 is 17 amino acids. Germline CDR1 SGHVS, CDR2 FNYEAQ. V dropped 2 bases and J dropped 2; count of bases not matched to a gene: 11. Assay: immunoSEQ multiplex PCR; the TCRdb copy retains only in-frame clones and omits some. The sample has about 75,000 clones, roughly 91% seen once; the top ten hold roughly 0.4%. The receptor comes from a human donor in good health. Some clones in this sample may be carry-over from other donors' samples. The sample comprised T cells isolated from PBMCs. This sequence joins TRBV7-6 and TRBJ2-5; TRBD2 aligns across 7 bases. The CDR3, as DNA: TGTGCCAGCAGCTTACGAGGGCTAGCGGCCCCTCAAGAGACCCAGTACTTC. This codes for CASSLRGLAAPQETQYF.